These 29 T cell receptor beta chains were sequenced from one sample in a study of OX40 agonist ivuxolimab in advanced cancers. Here immunoSEQ multiplex PCR was the method, and the copy in TCRdb shows in-frame clones only, minus some. This repertoire shows under 80,000 clones, approximately 86% found once; its top ten account for 0.68%. The specimen comprised CD4+ or CD8+ T cells sorted from blood, sampled in a trial of the OX40 agonist ivuxolimab. The receptors stem from an adult with an advanced solid tumor such as melanoma, head and neck, liver or kidney cancer.

This chain joins TRBV6-6 and TRBJ2-7; D is perhaps TRBD1 or TRBD2 (5 bases each). The CDR3 has 13 amino acids. Trimming shortened V by 5 bases and J by 3 bases, and 11 bases separated the two germline ends. Germline CDR1 MNHNY, CDR2 SVGAGI (reference sequence). DNA for the CDR3: TGTGCCAGCAGTCCCGTTGGGGGCTACGAGCAGTACTTC. It specifies CASSPVGGYEQYF.

This rearrangement joins TRBV19 to TRBJ2-5; D assignment may be TRBD1 or TRBD2 (5 bases each). CDR3 length equals 11 residues. V lost 6 bases and J 3 bases, leaving 5 bases between the germline ends. Germline CDR1 LNHDA, CDR2 SQIVND (reference sequence). The CDR3 DNA follows: TGTGCCAGTAGGGGGGAAGAGACCCAGTACTTC. It codes for CASRGEETQYF.

A note on this clone: Different DNA sequences within this sample yield the same CDR3. The rearrangement joins TRBV30 to TRBJ1-5; the D gene is possibly TRBD1 (6 bases). Germline values: CDR1 GTSNPN, CDR2 SVGIG (reference sequence). The CDR3 runs to 13 residues. V gave up 1 base and J gave up 2 bases, with 6 bases separating them. CDR3 nucleotide sequence: TGTGCCTGGAGTGGACAGGGCAATCAGCCCCAGCATTTT. Translation gives CAWSGQGNQPQHF. Using reference TRBV30 and TRBJ1-5 for the parts outside the CDR3, the full variable domain is SQTIHQWPATLVQPVGSPLSLECTVEGTSNPNLYWYRQAAGRGLQLLFYSVGIGQISSEVPQNLSASRPQDRQFILSSKKLLLSDSGFYLCAWSGQGNQPQHFGDGTRLSIL.

V usage is TRBV28 and J usage is TRBJ1-2, with no clear D. The V gene's germline CDR1 is MDHEN and CDR2 SYDVKM. The CDR3 totals 15 residues. V was trimmed by 8 bases and J by 1 base, leaving 17 bases between them. The CDR3 region has the DNA TGTGCCAGCCGCGTCTGGAGGGCTAATAACTATGGCTACACCTTC. This translates into CASRVWRANNYGYTF.

The chain links TRBV6-6 to TRBJ2-3; D unresolved. CDR1 is MNHNY and CDR2 is SVGAGI in the germline V gene (reference sequence). CDR3 length: 14 amino acids. Trimming removed 2 bases at V and 2 bases at J, with 8 bases between. The CDR3 reads CASSYGAVTDTQYF. The CDR3 nucleotides read TGTGCCAGCAGTTACGGTGCCGTCACAGATACGCAGTATTTT.

The J gene is TRBJ2-7, the V gene TRBV19; D perhaps matches TRBD2 (6 bases). Deletions cut 5 bases from V and 0 bases from J, with 8 bases between. CDR3 length equals 13 residues. Germline CDR1 and CDR2: LNHDA and SQIVND (reference sequence). CDR3 coding DNA: TGTGCCAGTAGTTCGGGGGACTCCTACGAGCAGTACTTC. As protein: CASSSGDSYEQYF. Full variable domain (rest looked up from reference TRBV19 and TRBJ2-7): DGGITQSPKYLFRKEGQNVTLSCEQNLNHDAMYWYRQDPGQGLRLIYYSQIVNDFQKGDIAEGYSVSREKKESFPLTVTSAQKNPTAFYLCASSSGDSYEQYFGPGTRLTVT.

This clone occurred a few times. The chain uses TRBV6-6 and TRBJ2-7, with D maybe TRBD2 (6 bases). The V gene's germline CDR1 is MNHNY and CDR2 SVGAGI (reference sequence). V dropped 6 bases and J dropped 7 bases, with 13 bases sitting between them. This CDR3 has 12 residues. CDR3 loop: CASSLEGREQYF. The CDR3 DNA is TGTGCCAGCAGCTTGGAGGGGCGAGAGCAGTACTTC.

The chain carries TRBV30 and TRBJ2-2; tentative D call: TRBD1 (6 bases). This CDR3 has 14 residues. V was pared by 6 bases and J by 4 bases, with 15 bases between. CDR1 and CDR2 from the germline V gene are GTSNPN and SVGIG (reference sequence). The CDR3 reads CACLRGAGTGELFF. As DNA, the CDR3 is TGTGCCTGCCTCAGGGGCGCTGGCACCGGGGAGCTGTTTTTT.

The CDR3: CASIPAANYGYTF. The CDR3 region has the DNA TGTGCCAGCATCCCGGCGGCTAACTATGGCTACACCTTC. V is TRBV2 and J is TRBJ1-2; D not certain. Germline V gene lookup returns CDR1 SNHLY and CDR2 FYNNEI. The CDR3 sequence is 13 residues long. With 7 bases removed from V and 0 bases from J, the gap between germline ends came to 9 bases.

DNA of the CDR3: TGTGCCAGCAGCTTAGTAAGGGCGGGGGCTACCTCCTACAATGAGCAGTTCTTC. Translated: CASSLVRAGATSYNEQFF. The chain employs TRBV7-2 and TRBJ2-1; maybe TRBD2 (7 bases). Trimming stripped 1 base from V and 0 bases from J, with 16 bases between. The CDR3 sequence is 18 residues long. From germline, CDR1 is SGHTA and CDR2 FQGNSA.

The V call is TRBV5-8, the J call TRBJ1-1; 8 nucleotides align to TRBD1. The CDR3 totals 13 residues. The germline gives CDR1 SGHTS, CDR2 YDEGEE. With 3 bases clipped from V and 9 bases from J, the junction kept 7 bases outside the gene matches. The CDR3 DNA reads TGTGCCAGCAGCTACGAGAGACAGGGGAAAGCTTTCTTT. Residues: CASSYERQGKAFF.

The chain links TRBV7-9 to TRBJ2-4, with TRBD1 identical over 9 bases. The CDR3 loop spans 18 amino acids. Trimming removed 4 bases from V and 0 bases from J; junction bases left unmatched: 10. CDR1 is SEHNR, CDR2 FQNEAQ, per germline (reference sequence). CDR3 protein: CASSSFGTGTLAKNIQYF. The CDR3 DNA is TGTGCCAGCAGCTCCTTCGGGACAGGGACTCTAGCCAAAAACATTCAGTACTTC.

CDR3 sequence: CASSPPQRRETQYF. The CDR3 DNA sequence: TGTGCCAGCAGTCCGCCCCAGCGCCGAGAGACCCAGTACTTC. The gene calls are TRBV28 and TRBJ2-5; D is unclear. The CDR3 length is 14 residues. The V gene lost 5 bases and the J gene lost 4 bases, with 14 bases spanning the gap. Germline CDR1 reads MDHEN; CDR2 reads SYDVKM.

The chain has TRBV12-5 and TRBJ2-3; either TRBD1 or TRBD2 may fit D (5 bases each). The length of the CDR3 is 12 residues. Germline loops: CDR1 LGHNT, CDR2 FRNRAP. Trimming removed 5 bases from V and 4 bases from J, with 7 bases in between. CDR3 sequence: CASGPGPDTQYF. CDR3 DNA sequence: TGTGCTAGTGGTCCGGGGCCAGATACGCAGTATTTT.

This chain joins TRBV9 and TRBJ2-1, with TRBD1 matching 7 bases. Germline V gene lookup returns CDR1 SGDLS and CDR2 YYNGEE. With V trimmed by 3 bases and J by 5 bases, 11 bases remained unmatched. There are 16 residues in the CDR3. The CDR3, as DNA: TGTGCCAGCAGCGCATTAGGGGGCGTATCCGACAATGAGCAGTTCTTC. It yields the protein CASSALGGVSDNEQFF.

The chain uses TRBV5-4 and TRBJ1-5; no definite D call. Between the trimmed V and J ends, which lost 4 bases and 6 bases, there was a span of 8 bases. This CDR3 spans 12 amino acids. Germline CDR1 is SGHNT and CDR2 is YYREEE (reference sequence). CDR3 region: CASSLLGQPQHF. CDR3 sequence (DNA): TGTGCCAGCAGCCTGTTGGGTCAGCCCCAGCATTTT.

This clone showed up just a few times. This chain joins TRBV6-5 and TRBJ1-6; a possible D gene is TRBD1 (5 bases). V lost 2 bases and J 10 bases, leaving 9 bases between the germline ends. This CDR3 spans 13 amino acids. The germline gives CDR1 MNHEY, CDR2 SVGAGI. This CDR3 is CASSYQGDSPLHF. The CDR3 coding sequence is TGTGCCAGCAGTTACCAGGGTGACTCACCCCTCCACTTT.

The rearrangement uses TRBV9 and TRBJ2-5; D not resolved. The J call may be faulty, since TRBJ2-7 better matches the DNA end. Germline lookup yields CDR1 SGDLS and CDR2 YYNGEE. The CDR3 runs to 12 residues. The DNA for the CDR3 is TGTGCCAGCAGCCCCCCGAGTAACGAGCAGTACTTC. It yields the protein CASSPPSNEQYF.

The chain carries TRBV7-3 and TRBJ1-6, with 9 positions matching TRBD1. J lost 9 bases, V lost 1 base, and 4 bases had no gene match. The CDR3 is made up of 15 amino acids. CDR1 is SGHTA and CDR2 is FQGTGA in the germline V gene. CDR3 nucleotides: TGTGCCAGCAGCTTAAAAGGGACAGGGTTTTCACCCCTCCACTTT. Amino acids: CASSLKGTGFSPLHF.

The chain combines TRBV5-1 with TRBJ1-6; perhaps TRBD1 as D (6 bases). Germline V gives CDR1 SGHRS, CDR2 YFSETQ. This CDR3 comprises 16 residues. Trimming removed 0 bases from V and 7 bases from J, with 14 bases in between. The chain's CDR3 is CASSLGLEGGNSPLHF. DNA for the CDR3: TGCGCCAGCAGCTTGGGTCTGGAGGGGGGGAATTCACCCCTCCACTTT.

The V call is TRBV28, the J call TRBJ1-2; D is possibly TRBD1 (5 bases). CDR1 MDHEN and CDR2 SYDVKM come from the germline V gene. This CDR3 is 16 amino acids long. V was cut by 5 bases and J by 6 bases, with 22 bases left in between. The CDR3 protein is CASSHNPRRGFNGYTF. CDR3 nucleotide sequence: TGTGCCAGCAGTCACAACCCCCGCCGGGGGTTCAATGGCTACACCTTC.

The J gene is TRBJ2-3, the V gene TRBV5-4, with TRBD2 matching over 7 bases. Trimming at V came to 0 bases and at J to 0 bases, leaving 4 bases not matched to a gene. Germline loops: CDR1 SGHNT, CDR2 YYREEE (reference sequence). The length of the CDR3 is 16 residues. The CDR3 DNA reads TGTGCCAGCAGCTTGGATCCTAGCGGTAGCACAGATACGCAGTATTTT. It translates to CASSLDPSGSTDTQYF.

This clone was seen a few times. V and J are TRBV6-4 and TRBJ1-2; D possibly corresponds to TRBD1 (5 bases). V lost 2 bases and J lost 8, with 12 bases in between. Germline-derived CDR1 and CDR2 are MRHNA and SNTAGT. The CDR3 is 13 amino acids. DNA for the CDR3: TGTGCCAGCAGTGACGGGGCAGGGAAGGGCTACACCTTC. This gives the protein CASSDGAGKGYTF.

This chain links TRBV30 with TRBJ1-1; D is unresolved. CDR3 length equals 14 residues. The germline V and J ends were trimmed by 4 bases and 5 bases, with 17 bases remaining between them. CDR1 is GTSNPN, CDR2 SVGIG, per germline (reference sequence). CDR3 DNA: TGTGCCTGGACCGGACCCCAGTATAGGACTGAAGCTTTCTTT. This encodes CAWTGPQYRTEAFF.

This clone showed up just once. The chain links TRBV5-4 to TRBJ2-1, with a weak D call TRBD1 (5 bases). Germline CDR1 reads SGHNT; CDR2 reads YYREEE (reference sequence). This CDR3 comprises 12 residues. The V end lost 4 bases, the J end lost 9 bases, and 11 bases lay between the germline ends. This chain's CDR3 is CASSDRQREQFF. The CDR3 DNA follows: TGTGCCAGCAGCGACCGACAGCGTGAGCAGTTCTTC.

The chain couples TRBV19 to TRBJ1-3, with D possibly TRBD1 on 5 matching bases. The V gene lost 3 bases and the J gene lost 4 bases, with 10 bases spanning the gap. The CDR3 consists of 14 residues. Germline loops: CDR1 LNHDA, CDR2 SQIVND (reference sequence). CDR3 residues: CASSIEGPGNTIYF. Here the CDR3 DNA reads TGTGCCAGTAGTATCGAGGGGCCCGGAAACACCATATATTTT.

This chain uses TRBV11-1 with TRBJ2-1; D perhaps matches TRBD2 (5 bases). Deletions cut 1 base from V and 2 bases from J, with 12 bases between. CDR1 SGHAT and CDR2 FQDESV come from the germline V gene (reference sequence). The CDR3 totals 16 residues. CDR3 nucleotides: TGTGCCAGCAGCTTAGTGCGGGTTACGACCTACAATGAGCAGTTCTTC. It translates to CASSLVRVTTYNEQFF.

V usage is TRBV7-2 and J usage is TRBJ2-5; D gene unclear. V lost 5 bases to trimming and J lost 1 base, with 2 bases between them. Germline V gene sequence: CDR1 SGHTA, CDR2 FQGNSA. CDR3 length equals 11 residues. The CDR3 loop reads CASSPQETQYF. The CDR3 bases are TGTGCCAGCAGCCCCCAAGAGACCCAGTACTTC.

The gene calls are TRBV10-3 and TRBJ2-7; the match to TRBD2 covers 8 bases. The CDR3 has 16 residues. CDR1 ENHRY and CDR2 SYGVKD come from the germline V gene. V shed 6 bases and J 1 base; nucleotides not matched to a gene: 11. The CDR3 nucleotides are TGTGCCATCAGCCAACCCACCAGCGGGGGATCCTACGAGCAGTACTTC. As protein: CAISQPTSGGSYEQYF.